The 15 T cell receptor beta chains given below trace back to one sample, sequenced in a study of identical twins. Each CDR3 protein is one row after TCRdb ran MiXCR on the 5' RACE reads. The table has around 340,000 distinct CDR3 sequences, around 9% seen once. The sequenced sample consisted of naive T cells sorted from blood. The receptor set was obtained from a woman in her forties or fifties in good health.

This clonotype was picked up a small number of times. The chain links TRBV19 to TRBJ2-1; D is unclear. With 10 bases removed from V and 0 bases from J, the gap between germline ends came to 10 bases. The CDR3 extends over 13 amino acids. Germline values: CDR1 LNHDA, CDR2 SQIVND (reference sequence). CDR3 sequence reads: CATAESSYNEQFF. CDR3 DNA sequence: TGTGCCACCGCAGAGAGCTCCTACAATGAGCAGTTCTTC.

At least ten counts were recorded for this clonotype. This chain joins TRBV3-1 and TRBJ2-1, with a weak D call TRBD2 (5 bases). CDR3 length: 14 residues. V was cut by 4 bases and J by 3 bases, with 10 bases left in between. Germline V lookup: CDR1 LGHDT, CDR2 YNNKEL (reference sequence). The CDR3 region has the DNA TGTGCCAGCAGCCCATATGCGGGCTACAATGAGCAGTTCTTC. It is translated as CASSPYAGYNEQFF.

This clonotype was observed a handful of times. The chain employs TRBV2 and TRBJ2-3; 12 bases are shared with TRBD2. Trimming at V came to 6 bases and at J to 1 base, leaving 8 bases not matched to a gene. The CDR3 runs to 17 residues. Germline V gives CDR1 SNHLY, CDR2 FYNNEI. The chain's CDR3 is CASSRGRTSGGTDTQYF. CDR3 DNA sequence: TGTGCCAGCAGCCGCGGTCGGACTAGCGGGGGCACAGATACGCAGTATTTT.

This clonotype has at least ten counts. The chain recombines TRBV20-1 with TRBJ1-1; the D is unclear. The CDR3 covers 15 residues. Germline CDR1 reads DFQATT; CDR2 reads SNEGSKA (reference sequence). The ends were cut back, 0 bases at V and 4 bases at J, with 15 bases in the middle. CDR3 bases: TGCAGTGCTAGAGATCCCCTATACGTGTTCACTGAAGCTTTCTTT. It is translated as CSARDPLYVFTEAFF.

In this sample, this clonotype turned up many times. V and J are TRBV18 and TRBJ2-1; no reliable D call. The CDR3 length is 13 residues. Germline values: CDR1 KGHSH, CDR2 LQKENI. The V end lost 2 bases, the J end lost 4 bases, and 6 bases lay between the germline ends. CDR3 sequence: CASSPVGYNEQFF. CDR3 DNA sequence: TGTGCCAGCTCACCAGTTGGTTACAATGAGCAGTTCTTC.

Many counts were recorded for this clonotype. The chain is built from TRBV6-1 and TRBJ2-1; the D gene is possibly TRBD1 (5 bases). Trimming took off 8 bases at V and 13 bases at J, with 18 bases between the two ends. CDR1 and CDR2 from the germline V gene are MNHNS and SASEGT. CDR3 length: 12 residues. The DNA for the CDR3 is TGTGCCAGCGACAAGGGGATCGTCGACCAGTTCTTC. Protein product: CASDKGIVDQFF.

This clonotype was seen only a few times. V gene TRBV7-9 combines with J gene TRBJ2-2; TRBD1 matches at 10 bases. Germline-derived CDR1 and CDR2 are SEHNR and FQNEAQ (reference sequence). Trimming took 5 bases from V and 3 from J; bases not matched to a gene: 6. The CDR3 spans 16 residues. The CDR3 DNA reads TGTGCCAGCAGCGCTCCCGGGACAGGGGACACCGGGGAGCTGTTTTTT. This sequence encodes CASSAPGTGDTGELFF.

Only a few counts were recorded for this clonotype. The chain employs TRBV21-1 and TRBJ2-7. TRBV21-1 is reported as a pseudogene. The CDR3 sequence is 14 residues long. CDR3 sequence: CASSNGLPFYEQYV. The CDR3 nucleotides read TGTGCCAGCAGCAATGGGCTACCCTTCTACGAGCAGTACGTC.

This chain connects TRBV5-8 to TRBJ2-3; D perhaps matches TRBD1 (6 bases). This CDR3 contains 19 residues. Germline lookup yields CDR1 SGHTS and CDR2 YDEGEE. The germline V and J ends were trimmed by 4 bases and 0 bases, with 24 bases remaining between them. DNA of the CDR3: TGTGCCAGCAGCGTAGGAAGAGTCCAGGGGATGTCTAGCACAGATACGCAGTATTTT. It yields the protein CASSVGRVQGMSSTDTQYF. Full variable domain (missing parts from reference TRBV5-8 and TRBJ2-3): EAGVTQSPTHLIKTRGQQATLRCSPISGHTSVYWYQQALGLGLQFLLWYDEGEERNRGNFPPRFSGRQFPNYSSELNVNALELEDSALYLCASSVGRVQGMSSTDTQYFGPGTRLTVL.

The chain uses TRBV6-5 and TRBJ2-7; D not resolved. The V and J ends lost 7 bases and 4 bases respectively, with 23 bases between them. The CDR3 extends over 16 amino acids. Per germline, CDR1 MNHEY and CDR2 SVGAGI. Here the CDR3 DNA reads TGTGCCAGCAAATACTACGGCGGAGACAATTCATACGAGCAGTACGTC. This gives the protein CASKYYGGDNSYEQYV.

This chain links TRBV5-1 with TRBJ1-6; weak D call: TRBD1 (6 bases). Germline CDR1 and CDR2: SGHRS and YFSETQ. The CDR3 totals 16 residues. The V and J ends lost 3 bases and 10 bases respectively, with 20 bases between them. CDR3 bases: TGCGCCAGCAGCTGGGAGACAGGAACGGCGGGCTCACCCCTCCACTTT. Protein product: CASSWETGTAGSPLHF.

The J gene is TRBJ1-1, the V gene TRBV18; D not resolved. The CDR3 has 13 residues. The V gene lost 5 bases and the J gene lost 4 bases, with 11 bases spanning the gap. CDR1 and CDR2 from the germline V gene are KGHSH and LQKENI. Written as DNA, the CDR3 is TGTGCCAGCTCATCCCGCGCGGGCACTGAAGCTTTCTTT. The encoded protein is CASSSRAGTEAFF.

This clonotype has a handful of counts. The CDR3 reads CASRSIGRPHTGELFF. The CDR3 DNA reads TGTGCCAGCAGGTCAATCGGGAGGCCCCACACCGGGGAGCTGTTTTTT. The chain uses TRBV3-1 and TRBJ2-2; 7 nucleotides match TRBD2. The CDR3 has 16 residues. With 6 bases clipped from V and 3 bases from J, the junction kept 10 bases outside the gene matches. Per the germline V gene, CDR1 is LGHDT and CDR2 is YNNKEL (reference sequence).

This clonotype was observed a few times. The rearrangement joins TRBV27 to TRBJ2-3, with TRBD2 as a possible D gene (5 bases). V was trimmed by 5 bases and J by 0 bases, leaving 9 bases between them. Germline V gene lookup returns CDR1 MNHEY and CDR2 SMNVEV (reference sequence). CDR3 length: 14 residues. The DNA for the CDR3 is TGTGCCAGCAGTGCGACTACGAGCACAGATACGCAGTATTTT. Translating gives CASSATTSTDTQYF.

The V call is TRBV24-1, the J call TRBJ2-3, with D maybe TRBD1 (6 bases). Trimming pared 3 bases from V and 1 base from J, leaving 7 bases between. CDR3 size: 14 residues. Germline CDR1 reads KGHDR; CDR2 reads SFDVKD. The CDR3 loop is CATSDPGGTDTQYF. In nucleotides, the CDR3 is TGTGCCACCAGTGATCCAGGGGGCACAGATACGCAGTATTTT.